The 27 T cell receptor beta chains reported below all come from one sample, sequenced in a study of blood T cell repertoires in COVID-19. The assay was immunoSEQ multiplex PCR, and TCRdb's table has in-frame clones only and misses some. The sample consists of some 200,000 clones, about 90% of them appearing once. Sequenced input: peripheral blood. The receptor set was obtained from a man aged 40-50 years with active or convalescent COVID-19.

The chain carries TRBV6-1 and TRBJ1-4; D gene uncertain. The CDR3 is 13 residues long. Looked up from germline, CDR1 is MNHNS and CDR2 is SASEGT. Trimming removed 9 bases at V and 7 bases at J, with 15 bases between. The CDR3 protein is CASGPSQSEKLFF. CDR3 in DNA: TGTGCCAGTGGGCCCTCACAAAGTGAAAAACTGTTTTTT.

The rearrangement joins TRBV13 to TRBJ1-3; 7 bases align to TRBD1. Looked up from germline, CDR1 is PRHDT and CDR2 is FYEKMQ (reference sequence). CDR3 length equals 14 residues. V lost 0 bases, J lost 7 bases, and 3 bases stayed unmatched. The CDR3 here is CASSLGGGRNTIYF. The CDR3 DNA sequence: TGTGCCAGCAGCTTAGGAGGGGGCAGGAACACCATATATTTT.

The chain recombines TRBV25-1 with TRBJ1-1; 7 nucleotides match TRBD1. Per germline, CDR1 MGHDK and CDR2 SYGVNS. The junction had 10 bases not matched to a gene; V was cut back by 3 bases and J by 0 bases. The CDR3 contains 17 residues. The CDR3 coding sequence is TGTGCCAGCAGTGAGAGATCAACGGGACAGTTGAACACTGAAGCTTTCTTT. As protein: CASSERSTGQLNTEAFF.

The chain joins TRBV11-1 to TRBJ1-6; 9 bases match TRBD1. The CDR3 has 15 amino acids. Looked up from germline, CDR1 is SGHAT and CDR2 is FQDESV (reference sequence). Trimming took 6 bases from V and 7 from J; bases not matched to a gene: 7. The DNA of the CDR3 is TGTGCCAGCAGTCCCGGGACAGGGCGGAATTCACCCCTCCACTTT. Translation gives CASSPGTGRNSPLHF.

The chain carries TRBV30 and TRBJ1-3; no reliable D call. CDR1 is GTSNPN and CDR2 is SVGIG in the germline V gene (reference sequence). The V end lost 4 bases, the J end lost 4 bases, and 11 bases lay between the germline ends. There are 13 residues in the CDR3. CDR3 coding DNA: TGTGCCTGGAAAGCCACGAGGGGAAACACCATATATTTT. It yields the protein CAWKATRGNTIYF.

V gene TRBV18 combines with J gene TRBJ1-4; 8 bases fit TRBD1. Germline V gene sequence: CDR1 KGHSH, CDR2 LQKENI. The V gene end was trimmed by 4 bases and the J gene end by 5 bases; junction bases not matched to a gene: 3. This CDR3 is 14 amino acids long. The CDR3 is CASSHDRGNEKLFF. CDR3 nucleotides: TGTGCCAGCTCACACGACAGGGGAAATGAAAAACTGTTTTTT.

The chain uses TRBV27 and TRBJ1-2, with D possibly matching TRBD1 (5 bases). The germline CDR1 and CDR2 sequences are MNHEY and SMNVEV (reference sequence). The CDR3 extends over 16 amino acids. The V and J ends lost 5 bases and 4 bases respectively, with 20 bases between them. The CDR3 bases are TGTGCCAGCAGTCCCCGGGGAGGCCGGGGGGGCTATGGCTACACCTTC. Its translation: CASSPRGGRGGYGYTF.

The chain carries TRBV3-1 (or the pseudogene TRBV3-2) and TRBJ2-7; 10 positions match TRBD1. The CDR3 is made up of 14 amino acids. With V trimmed by 4 bases and J by 5 bases, 5 bases remained unmatched. The germline V gene encodes CDR1 LGHDT and CDR2 YNNKEL (reference sequence). The CDR3 sequence: CASSRGTGVNEQYF. DNA of the CDR3: TGTGCCAGCAGCCGCGGGACAGGGGTCAACGAGCAGTACTTC.

The rearrangement joins TRBV3-1 (or the pseudogene TRBV3-2) to TRBJ2-1; D remains ambiguous. The CDR3 contains 15 residues. Germline CDR1 reads LGHDT; CDR2 reads YNNKEL (reference sequence). The V gene lost 0 bases and the J gene lost 7 bases, with 13 bases spanning the gap. The CDR3 loop is CASSQDTGPPNEQFF. In DNA form, the CDR3 reads TGTGCCAGCAGCCAAGATACCGGTCCCCCGAATGAGCAGTTCTTC.

DNA of the CDR3: TGTGCCAGCAGCTTAGATACCGGGACAGGGAGCACTGAAGCTTTCTTT. The encoded protein is CASSLDTGTGSTEAFF. The gene calls are TRBV7-6 and TRBJ1-1; the match to TRBD1 covers 9 bases. CDR3 length: 16 residues. In germline, CDR1 is SGHVS, CDR2 FNYEAQ. V was pared by 1 base and J by 4 bases, with 7 bases of the junction left unmatched.

The chain carries TRBV2 and TRBJ2-5; D is undetermined. V was cut by 6 bases and J by 2 bases, with 10 bases left in between. The CDR3 consists of 13 residues. The germline CDR1 and CDR2 sequences are SNHLY and FYNNEI. CDR3 sequence (DNA): TGTGCCAGCAGACTGACTCAACAAGAGACCCAGTACTTC. This translates into CASRLTQQETQYF.

The rearrangement uses TRBV5-8 and TRBJ1-6, with D possibly TRBD1 on 5 matching bases. Trimming cost V 2 bases and J 10 bases, with 13 bases left between them. The CDR3 is made up of 14 amino acids. Per the germline V gene, CDR1 is SGHTS and CDR2 is YDEGEE. CDR3 loop: CASSFGGGSSPLHF. The CDR3 DNA is TGTGCCAGCAGCTTTGGGGGGGGAAGCTCACCCCTCCACTTT.

This clone was detected once. This rearrangement joins TRBV18 to TRBJ1-1, with D possibly matching TRBD1 (6 bases). V was cut by 6 bases and J by 3 bases, with 17 bases left in between. Germline V gene lookup returns CDR1 KGHSH and CDR2 LQKENI. This CDR3 is built from 15 residues. The CDR3 spells CASSAGAQRYTEAFF. The CDR3 DNA is TGTGCCAGCTCCGCAGGGGCTCAAAGGTACACTGAAGCTTTCTTT.

This clone was seen a single time. V is TRBV12-3 or TRBV12-4 and J is TRBJ2-4, with D unclear. This CDR3 contains 11 residues. V was shortened by 2 bases and J by 13 bases, with 9 bases between the two germline ends. This chain's CDR3 is CASSLRSTQYF. The CDR3 DNA sequence: TGTGCCAGCAGTTTAAGGAGCACGCAGTACTTC.

This rearrangement joins TRBV5-1 to TRBJ1-3; the D is unclear. CDR1 SGHRS and CDR2 YFSETQ come from the germline V gene. CDR3 length: 18 amino acids. Trimming took off 4 bases at V and 5 bases at J, with 25 bases between the two ends. The chain's CDR3 is CASSPSRPAQALRNTIYF. DNA of the CDR3: TGCGCCAGCAGCCCTAGCCGACCCGCCCAGGCCCTTCGAAACACCATATATTTT.

This chain joins TRBV24-1 and TRBJ2-1; 9 bases are a match to TRBD2. The germline CDR1 and CDR2 sequences are KGHDR and SFDVKD. V lost 2 bases, J lost 3 bases, and 4 bases stayed unmatched. This CDR3 comprises 16 residues. This CDR3 reads CATSDSAGGYYNEQFF. CDR3 coding DNA: TGTGCCACCAGTGATTCGGCGGGGGGGTACTACAATGAGCAGTTCTTC.

The V gene is TRBV9, the J gene TRBJ2-5; 13 nucleotides agree with TRBD2. Germline lookup yields CDR1 SGDLS and CDR2 YYNGEE. V shed 0 bases and J 2 bases; nucleotides not matched to a gene: 1. The CDR3 consists of 16 residues. For the CDR3, the DNA is TGTGCCAGCAGCGTAGAGACTAGCGGGGGGCAAGAGACCCAGTACTTC. Protein sequence: CASSVETSGGQETQYF.

The count of this clone is one. The genes are TRBV28 and TRBJ1-4; a possible D gene is TRBD1 (5 bases). CDR1 and CDR2 from the germline V gene are MDHEN and SYDVKM. The CDR3 loop spans 13 amino acids. The V gene lost 6 bases and the J gene lost 7 bases, with 12 bases spanning the gap. CDR3 sequence: CASRPGGGEKLFF. The CDR3 DNA follows: TGTGCCAGCAGGCCTGGGGGGGGTGAAAAACTGTTTTTT. The complete variable domain, with remaining parts taken from reference TRBV28 and TRBJ1-4, reads DVKVTQSSRYLVKRTGEKVFLECVQDMDHENMFWYRQDPGLGLRLIYFSYDVKMKEKGDIPEGYSVSREKKERFSLILESASTNQTSMYLCASRPGGGEKLFFGSGTQLSVL.

This clone was seen a few times. The genes are TRBV7-9 and TRBJ2-3; 12 bases map to TRBD2. This CDR3 region has 18 residues. The germline V gene has CDR1 SEHNR and CDR2 FQNEAQ (reference sequence). Trimming took 4 bases from V and 4 from J; bases not matched to a gene: 12. Written as DNA, the CDR3 is TGTGCCAGCAGCTCTCGGATCTCGACTAGCGGGGGCTCAGATACGCAGTATTTT. Translation: CASSSRISTSGGSDTQYF.

CDR3 DNA: TGTGCCAGCTCCCACGGGGGGGGCAATCAGCCCCAGCATTTT. This gives the protein CASSHGGGNQPQHF. J is TRBJ1-5 and V is TRBV18; TRBD1 might be the D (5 bases). This CDR3 spans 14 amino acids. V was shortened by 6 bases and J by 2 bases, with 11 bases between the two germline ends. Germline CDR1 and CDR2: KGHSH and LQKENI.

Ten or more counts support this clone. The chain joins TRBV5-1 to TRBJ1-2; no firm D call. V was clipped by 5 bases and J by 6 bases, with 14 bases between them. This CDR3 contains 13 residues. The germline V gene encodes CDR1 SGHRS and CDR2 YFSETQ. Here the CDR3 reads CASRREPADGYTF. The CDR3 DNA is TGCGCCAGCAGGAGAGAACCGGCGGATGGCTACACCTTC. Supplemented by reference TRBV5-1 and TRBJ1-2, the full variable domain reads KAGVTQTPRYLIKTRGQQVTLSCSPISGHRSVSWYQQTPGQGLQFLFEYFSETQRNKGNFPGRFSGRQFSNSRSEMNVSTLELGDSALYLCASRREPADGYTFGSGTRLTVV.

The rearrangement joins TRBV9 to TRBJ2-5, with 14 positions matching TRBD2. Germline V gives CDR1 SGDLS, CDR2 YYNGEE. The length of the CDR3 is 16 residues. V shed 4 bases and J 5 bases; nucleotides not matched to a gene: 7. This CDR3 is CASSTGLAGVRETQYF. In DNA, the CDR3 is TGTGCCAGCAGCACGGGACTAGCGGGGGTCCGGGAGACCCAGTACTTC.

The chain couples TRBV4-1 to TRBJ2-3; 10 bases line up with TRBD2. The J segment lost 2 bases and the V segment lost 3 bases, leaving 5 bases of the junction unmatched. Germline CDR1 MGHRA, CDR2 YSYEKL. The CDR3 loop spans 16 amino acids. CDR3 DNA sequence: TGCGCCAGCAGCCACAAAAGCGGGGGGGACACAGATACGCAGTATTTT. This encodes CASSHKSGGDTDTQYF.

V and J are TRBV10-3 and TRBJ1-4; D gene ambiguous. V was clipped by 2 bases and J by 6 bases, with 16 bases between them. The CDR3 length is 16 residues. Germline assignment: CDR1 ENHRY and CDR2 SYGVKD. CDR3 in DNA: TGTGCCATCAGTGAGACAGTGGTAGTGGCCTATGAAAAACTGTTTTTT. Encoded protein: CAISETVVVAYEKLFF.

This clone has more than one count but fewer than ten. The chain employs TRBV28 and TRBJ2-7; D ambiguous. CDR1 and CDR2 (germline): MDHEN, SYDVKM. V gave up 3 bases and J gave up 1 base, with 16 bases separating them. This CDR3 has 16 amino acids. The CDR3 is CASSFHLSILSYEQYF. The CDR3 DNA reads TGTGCCAGCAGTTTTCACCTTAGCATCCTATCCTACGAGCAGTACTTC. The whole variable domain, remainder taken from reference TRBV28 and TRBJ2-7, is DVKVTQSSRYLVKRTGEKVFLECVQDMDHENMFWYRQDPGLGLRLIYFSYDVKMKEKGDIPEGYSVSREKKERFSLILESASTNQTSMYLCASSFHLSILSYEQYFGPGTRLTVT.

The V gene is TRBV28, the J gene TRBJ2-7; possible D gene TRBD1, 6 bases. V was clipped by 5 bases and J by 4 bases, with 18 bases between them. This CDR3 is built from 15 residues. Germline values: CDR1 MDHEN, CDR2 SYDVKM. The DNA of the CDR3 is TGTGCCAGCAGTCTGACACCGGGACAAGAGTACGAGCAGTACTTC. This encodes CASSLTPGQEYEQYF.

V is TRBV7-6 and J is TRBJ2-6; 8 nucleotides align to TRBD1. Looked up from germline, CDR1 is SGHVS and CDR2 is FNYEAQ. Trimming took 3 bases from V and 2 from J; bases not matched to a gene: 15. This CDR3 is 20 amino acids long. CDR3 sequence: CASSFSSPEQGVAGANVLTF. CDR3 sequence (DNA): TGTGCCAGCAGCTTTTCCTCACCCGAACAGGGGGTTGCTGGGGCCAACGTCCTGACTTTC.